The rows below give T cell receptor beta chains drawn from one sample of a study of T cells after yellow fever vaccination. In TCRdb, the 5' RACE reads were re-called with MiXCR into one record per CDR3 protein. This sample has around 530,000 distinct CDR3 sequences, with about a sixth found just once. The specimen was PBMCs, collected around 5 days after the first yellow fever vaccination. These receptors all stem from a man aged 18 to 30 who received the YFV17D yellow fever vaccine. Both conserved end residues are part of each CDR3. A D gene is named only where the DNA matches it firmly. Where a row states a size, it is once, few, many or the class of an expanded clone; other rows omit it.

d_gene,abundance,v_gene,len,j_gene,CDR3nt,CDR3aa
NA,few,TRBV11-3,12,TRBJ1-1,TGTGCCAGCAAATCCCCGGGCACAGAAGCTTTCTTT,CASKSPGTEAFF
NA,NA,TRBV5-6,14,TRBJ1-5,TGTGCCAGCAGCTTGTTCAGGCAGAATCAGCCCCAGCATTTT,CASSLFRQNQPQHF
NA,many,TRBV7-2,12,TRBJ2-2,TGTGCCATCGCACTGGGGTTCGGGGAGCTGTTTTTT,CAIALGFGELFF
NA,many,TRBV5-1,11,TRBJ2-1,TGCGCCAGCAGATGGGCTCGGGAGCAGTTCTTC,CASRWAREQFF
TRBD2,NA,TRBV20-1,15,TRBJ2-5,TGCAGTGCTATCCGACTAGCGGGGATCCCGGAGACCCAGTACTTC,CSAIRLAGIPETQYF
TRBD1,few,TRBV11-2,14,TRBJ1-5,TGTGCCAGCAGCTTAGCAGGGGGGGTACAGCCCCAGCATTTT,CASSLAGGVQPQHF
NA,once,TRBV12-3/TRBV12-4,18,TRBJ1-1,TGTGCCAGCAGTCTCAAGTCGACAGGCTGGGGGGACAACACTGAAGCTTTCTTT,CASSLKSTGWGDNTEAFF
NA,NA,TRBV6-1,13,TRBJ2-3,TGTGCCAGCACATCCAGGGGCACAGATACGCAGTATTTT,CASTSRGTDTQYF
NA,NA,TRBV6-5,14,TRBJ2-2,TGTGCCAGCAGTTACAGGGCAGCCCCTGGGGAGCTGTTTTTT,CASSYRAAPGELFF
NA,few,TRBV12-3/TRBV12-4,14,TRBJ2-7,TGTGCCAGCTCCCCACAGGGTGGGGCCCACGAGCAGTACTTC,CASSPQGGAHEQYF
NA,few,TRBV12-3/TRBV12-4,13,TRBJ2-7,TGTGCCAGCAGTTGGGGCCGCGCCTACGAGCAGTACTTC,CASSWGRAYEQYF
TRBD2,many,TRBV4-3,17,TRBJ2-3,TGCGCCAGCAGCCAAGATATAAGCGGGGCTAGCACAGATACGCAGTATTTT,CASSQDISGASTDTQYF
TRBD2,few,TRBV19,17,TRBJ2-5,TGTGCCAGTAGGCGACTAGCGGGGGAGGAGTACCAAGAGACCCAGTACTTC,CASRRLAGEEYQETQYF
TRBD2,NA,TRBV4-2,17,TRBJ2-1,TGTGCCAGCAGCCAAGAGGGTCGGACTAGCGGGGGTGATGAGCAGTTCTTC,CASSQEGRTSGGDEQFF
NA,NA,TRBV20-1,11,TRBJ2-4,TGCAGTGCTATTAAGGGGCCCATTCAGTACTTC,CSAIKGPIQYF
TRBD2,NA,TRBV4-2,17,TRBJ2-2,TGTGCCAGCAGCCAAGAAGCTAGCGGATCGAACACCGGGGAGCTGTTTTTT,CASSQEASGSNTGELFF
NA,NA,TRBV19,15,TRBJ1-5,TGTGCCAGTAGTATAGATCACACCCTCAAGCAGCCCCAGCATTTT,CASSIDHTLKQPQHF
NA,NA,TRBV6-2/TRBV6-3,12,TRBJ2-3,TGTGCCACCTCGACTGGCGGGGATACGCAGTATTTT,CATSTGGDTQYF
NA,many,TRBV30,15,TRBJ1-2,TGTGCCTGGAGTCCTCCGGGACTGACGAACTATGGCTACACCTTC,CAWSPPGLTNYGYTF
NA,NA,TRBV21-1,8,TRBJ2-5,TGTGCCAGCAGGTCCCAGTACTTC,CASRSQYF
NA,many,TRBV5-1,15,TRBJ2-5,TGCGCCAGCATTCACAGGGGAGGAGTTGGAGAGACCCAGTACTTC,CASIHRGGVGETQYF
NA,NA,TRBV9,15,TRBJ2-2,TGTGCCAGCAGCGTAGGAATTACGAACACCGGGGAGCTGTTTTTT,CASSVGITNTGELFF
NA,many,TRBV5-1,15,TRBJ1-1,TGCGCCAGCAAGGGGGACCCAAACAAGAACACTGAAGCTTTCTTT,CASKGDPNKNTEAFF
TRBD2,few,TRBV5-1,19,TRBJ2-3,TGCGCCAGCAGCTTGGGTGCGGCTAGCGGGGGGGCGATCACAGATACGCAGTATTTT,CASSLGAASGGAITDTQYF
NA,few,TRBV4-1,15,TRBJ1-5,TGCGCCAGCAGCCAAGTTGCCAGGCAGGATCAGCCCCAGCATTTT,CASSQVARQDQPQHF
NA,few,TRBV4-1,12,TRBJ1-2,TGCGCCAGCAGCCAACCAGGTCATGGCTACACCTTC,CASSQPGHGYTF